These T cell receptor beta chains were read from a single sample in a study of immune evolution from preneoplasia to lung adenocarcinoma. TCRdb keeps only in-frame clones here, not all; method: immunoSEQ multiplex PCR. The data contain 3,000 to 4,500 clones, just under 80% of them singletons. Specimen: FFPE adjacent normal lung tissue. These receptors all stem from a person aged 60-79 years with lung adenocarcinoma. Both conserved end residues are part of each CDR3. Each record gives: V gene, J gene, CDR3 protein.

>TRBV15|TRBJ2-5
CATRRATRTGGQETQYF
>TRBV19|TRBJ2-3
CASSYPGDTQYF
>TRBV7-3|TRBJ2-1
CASSLYGGSHEQFF
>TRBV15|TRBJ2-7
CATSRDQGATYEQYF
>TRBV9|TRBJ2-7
CASLARPVGEQYF
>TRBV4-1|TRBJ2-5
CASSSDWGTTETQYF
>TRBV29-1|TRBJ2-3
CSVDQGIDTQYF
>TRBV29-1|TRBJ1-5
CSVEEGPGQPQHF
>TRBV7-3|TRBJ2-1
CASSPQAWGRDRGNEQFF
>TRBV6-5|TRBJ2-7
CASSYLAGGPYEQYF
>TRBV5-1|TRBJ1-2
CASSLQGHNYTF
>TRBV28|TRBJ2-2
CATQGTGELFF
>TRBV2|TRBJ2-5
CASSLGQETQYF
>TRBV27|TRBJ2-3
CASSYGTDTQYF
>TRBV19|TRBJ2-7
CARPGRTYEQYF
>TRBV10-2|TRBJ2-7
CASSEFGTSRYEQYF
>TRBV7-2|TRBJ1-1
CASRQAGGAWTEAFF
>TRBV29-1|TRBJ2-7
CSVTSSSYEQYF
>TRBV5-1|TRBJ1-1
CASSPGGSRNTEAFF
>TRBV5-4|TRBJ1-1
CASSTRQGPEAFF
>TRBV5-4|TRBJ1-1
CASWSRDRGQGTEAFF
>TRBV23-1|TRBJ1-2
CASSPPDGRIPEADNYGYTF
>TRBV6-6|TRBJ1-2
CASSYPTGANGGYTF
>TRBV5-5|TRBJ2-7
CASSFWGSYEQYF
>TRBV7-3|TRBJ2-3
CASSLGARDTQYF
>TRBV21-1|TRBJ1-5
CASSKGRPNNQPQHF
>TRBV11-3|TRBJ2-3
CASSLGSAGSTDTQYF
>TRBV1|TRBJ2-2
CTSSQGQGRPGELFF
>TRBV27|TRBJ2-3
CASRPLAGGAPGGTDTQYF
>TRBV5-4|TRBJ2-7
CASSLSQGGQYF
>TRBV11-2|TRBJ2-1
CASSTMTGVVDEQFF
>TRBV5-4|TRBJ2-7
CASSSGLAGGLGEQYF
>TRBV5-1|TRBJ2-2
CASSLLLAGTGELFF
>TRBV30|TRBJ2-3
CAWSAPDRTDTQYF
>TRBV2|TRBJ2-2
CASTGTATGELFF
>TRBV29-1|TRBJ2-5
CSVEPRTEQETQYF
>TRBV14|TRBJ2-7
CASSQTSGAMVEQYF
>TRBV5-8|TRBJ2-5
CASSLGAGGVQETQYF
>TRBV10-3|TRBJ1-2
CAISDWTANYGYTF
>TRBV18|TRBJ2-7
CASSGTSGSTYEQYF